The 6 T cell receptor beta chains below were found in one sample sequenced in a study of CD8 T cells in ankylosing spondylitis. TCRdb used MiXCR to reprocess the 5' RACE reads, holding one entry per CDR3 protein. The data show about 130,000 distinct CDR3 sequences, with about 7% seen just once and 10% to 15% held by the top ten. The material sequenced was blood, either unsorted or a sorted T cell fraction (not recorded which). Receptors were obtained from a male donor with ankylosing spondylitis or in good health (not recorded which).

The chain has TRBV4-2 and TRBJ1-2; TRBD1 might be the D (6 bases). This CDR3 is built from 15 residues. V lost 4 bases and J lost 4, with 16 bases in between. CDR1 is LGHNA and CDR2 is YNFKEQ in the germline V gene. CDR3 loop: CASSRNREDGYGYTF. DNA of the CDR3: TGTGCCAGCAGCCGAAACAGGGAGGATGGCTATGGCTACACCTTC.

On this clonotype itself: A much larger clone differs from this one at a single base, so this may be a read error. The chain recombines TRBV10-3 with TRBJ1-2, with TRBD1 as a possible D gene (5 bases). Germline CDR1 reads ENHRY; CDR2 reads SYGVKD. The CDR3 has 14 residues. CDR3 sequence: CAISESGQNYGFTF. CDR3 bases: TGTGCCATCAGTGAGTCGGGGCAGAACTATGGCTTCACCTTC.

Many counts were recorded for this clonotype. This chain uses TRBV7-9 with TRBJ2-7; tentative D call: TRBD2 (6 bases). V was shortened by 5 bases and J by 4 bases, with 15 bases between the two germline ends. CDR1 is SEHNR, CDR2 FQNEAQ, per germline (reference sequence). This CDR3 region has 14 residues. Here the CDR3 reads CASSNRDLTYEQYF. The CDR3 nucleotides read TGTGCCAGCAGCAACCGGGACTTAACGTACGAGCAGTACTTC.

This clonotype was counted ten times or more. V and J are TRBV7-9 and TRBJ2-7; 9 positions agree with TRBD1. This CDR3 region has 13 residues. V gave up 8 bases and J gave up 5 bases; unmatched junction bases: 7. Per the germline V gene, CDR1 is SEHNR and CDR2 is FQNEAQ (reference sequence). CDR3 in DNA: TGTGCCAGCGGGAGGACAGGGGAAGACGAGCAGTACTTC. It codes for CASGRTGEDEQYF.

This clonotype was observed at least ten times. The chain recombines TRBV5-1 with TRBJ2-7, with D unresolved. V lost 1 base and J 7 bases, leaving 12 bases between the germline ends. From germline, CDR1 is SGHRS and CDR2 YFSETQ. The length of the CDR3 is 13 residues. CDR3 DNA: TGCGCCAGCAGCTTGATGGCAGCCGGGGAGCAGTACTTC. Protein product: CASSLMAAGEQYF.

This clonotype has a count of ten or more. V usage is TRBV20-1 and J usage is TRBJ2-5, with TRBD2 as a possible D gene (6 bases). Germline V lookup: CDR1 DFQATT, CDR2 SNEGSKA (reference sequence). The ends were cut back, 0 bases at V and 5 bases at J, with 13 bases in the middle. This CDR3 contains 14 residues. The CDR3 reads CSARDRAGRETQYF. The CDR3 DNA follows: TGCAGTGCTAGAGATAGGGCGGGGCGTGAGACCCAGTACTTC.